This TCR beta chain is drawn from a study of molecular identifiers for immune sequencing clone quantification. TCRdb re-called the PCR reads through MiXCR, storing one row per CDR3 protein. The data contain under 600,000 distinct CDR3 sequences, around 23% of them singletons. As regards this clonotype: What it recognizes is unknown.

Naive CD8 libraries used about 20,000 to 1,100,000 sorted cells and 10%, 30% or 50% RNA. Study findings and constraints: Beyond 20 RNA copies, clones held over 99% of effector molecules, compared with under 1% in naive cells.

The CDR3 has 16 amino acids. Losses at the gene ends were 6 bases for V and 3 bases for J; bases not matched to a gene: 7. The germline V gene has CDR1 MGHRA and CDR2 YSYEKL. Sample: naive CD8+ T cells from blood, with Jurkat cell RNA spiked in. The subset was: FACS-sorted CD8+CD4-CCR7+CD45RA+ naive T cells. This chain uses TRBV4-1 with TRBJ2-2, with 10 bases aligning to TRBD2. This clonotype was obtained from a human donor in good health. Some libraries in this study had Jurkat cell RNA spiked in. In DNA form, the CDR3 reads TGCGCCAGCAGACCCTCTAGCGGGGGCGACACCGGGGAGCTGTTTTTT. Its translation is CASRPSSGGDTGELFF.